Described below is a single T cell receptor beta chain sequence and its context. Its specificity is unknown. Clones were sequenced by immunoSEQ multiplex PCR, and TCRdb holds only the in-frame ones, with some missing. In the table there are fewer than 70,000 clones, over 65% of which are singletons. The sample originates from a study of T cell responses to AZD1222 COVID-19 vaccine. General study findings and limits: Repertoires were collected only later (after the peak T cell response had occurred). Vaccination with two AZD1222 doses was followed by a rise in Spike-specific TCR breadth and depth.

The specimen was peripheral blood, collected 28 days after the second AZD1222 dose. The receptor was derived from an adult who received the AZD1222 COVID-19 vaccine.

This CDR3 reads CASSLGTWGQAFF. The CDR3 coding sequence is TGTGCCAGCAGTTTAGGTACCTGGGGGCAAGCTTTCTTT. The V and J genes are TRBV28 and TRBJ1-1; D is perhaps TRBD1 (6 bases). The CDR3 is made up of 13 amino acids. Germline-derived CDR1 and CDR2 are MDHEN and SYDVKM. V was trimmed by 2 bases and J by 9 bases, leaving 13 bases between them.